The rows below give T cell receptor beta chains drawn from one sample of a study of T cells in localized non-small cell lung cancer. Method: immunoSEQ multiplex PCR; TCRdb's copy keeps in-frame clones and lacks some. The top ten hold roughly 0.99% of the sample, which has fewer than 30,000 clones, around 91% seen once. Sequences were derived from peripheral blood, sampled before any cancer treatment. The receptors shown here come from a woman between 35 and 70 years old with stage I lung adenocarcinoma. CDR3s include the opening cysteine and the closing phenylalanine or tryptophan. Each record gives: V gene, D gene, clone size, J gene, CDR3 protein, CDR3 DNA. D genes are given only for firm matches. Not every row has a clone size; where given, it reads once, few, many or a size class.

TRBV5-1	-	-	TRBJ1-5	CASSPDSNQPQHF	TGCGCCAGCAGCCCCGATAGCAATCAGCCCCAGCATTTT
TRBV9	-	once	TRBJ2-5	CASSEQGEETQYF	TGTGCCAGCAGCGAACAGGGCGAGGAGACCCAGTACTTC
TRBV19	TRBD1	-	TRBJ1-1	CASSSAGGRGRSDAFF	TGTGCCAGTAGTTCCGCCGGGGGCAGGGGGCGATCTGACGCTTTCTTT
TRBV7-9	-	-	TRBJ1-5	CASSLGNQPQHF	TGTGCCAGCAGCTTAGGGAATCAGCCCCAGCATTTT
TRBV27	TRBD1	-	TRBJ1-2	CASSSTTGGLYGYTF	TGTGCCAGCAGTTCTACTACAGGGGGGCTGTATGGCTACACCTTC
TRBV11-3	-	-	TRBJ2-7	CASSSPRGTRYEQYF	TGTGCCAGCAGCTCTCCCAGGGGTACCAGGTACGAGCAGTACTTC
TRBV5-5	TRBD1	-	TRBJ2-7	CASSLAQGAQGSYEQYF	TGTGCCAGCAGCTTGGCACAGGGGGCCCAAGGGTCCTACGAGCAGTACTTC
TRBV6-5	-	-	TRBJ1-5	CASSYAGENQPQHF	TGTGCCAGCAGTTACGCAGGGGAGAATCAGCCCCAGCATTTT
TRBV27	TRBD1	-	TRBJ1-2	CASRGTAHYGYTF	TGTGCCAGCAGAGGGACAGCACACTATGGCTACACCTTC
TRBV6-1	-	once	TRBJ1-5	CASSASLGGNQPQHF	TGTGCCAGCAGTGCTTCCCTGGGGGGGAACCAGCCCCAGCATTTT
TRBV11-2	TRBD1	-	TRBJ1-1	CASSIRQGGREAFF	TGTGCCAGCAGCATCCGACAGGGAGGCCGTGAAGCTTTCTTT
TRBV21-1	-	once	TRBJ2-3	CASSKIRGLRGTDTQYF	TGTGCCAGCAGCAAGATAAGGGGCCTTCGGGGGACAGATACGCAGTATTTT
TRBV5-1	-	-	TRBJ1-6	CASSLGGENNSPLHF	TGCGCCAGCAGCCTTGGCGGGGAAAATAATTCACCCCTCCACTTT
TRBV7-3	TRBD2	-	TRBJ2-1	CASSLGGTSGGQNEQFF	TGTGCCAGCAGCTTAGGCGGGACTAGCGGGGGTCAAAATGAGCAGTTCTTC
TRBV11-3	-	-	TRBJ2-7	CASSYTAGGSYEQYF	TGTGCCAGCAGCTATACAGCCGGAGGGTCCTACGAGCAGTACTTC
TRBV5-5	-	-	TRBJ2-5	CASSLGPWEKETQYF	TGTGCCAGCAGCTTGGGCCCCTGGGAGAAAGAGACCCAGTACTTC
TRBV30	-	-	TRBJ1-2	CAWKAGGNYGYTF	TGTGCCTGGAAAGCTGGGGGGAACTATGGCTACACCTTC
TRBV5-1	-	-	TRBJ2-2	CASSLGSNTGELFF	TGCGCCAGCAGCCTTGGATCCAACACCGGGGAGCTGTTTTTT